The T cell receptor (beta chain) under discussion was sequenced for a study of cytotoxic CD8 clonotypes in ibrutinib-treated CLL. Study overall: The study recorded mean values of almost 260,000 productive templates and approximately 100,000 productive rearrangements per sample. General observations from the study: Clonality was elevated at ibrutinib response and had returned toward baseline at progression. The public clonotypes identified were infrequent and showed contraction or stability on treatment.

A word on this clone: Its antigen is unknown.

Data came from immunoSEQ multiplex PCR; TCRdb stores just in-frame clones and leaves some out. Among some 290,000 clones, approximately 80% were seen once, and the ten largest hold roughly 6.3%. Germline V gene sequence: CDR1 MDHEN, CDR2 SYDVKM. This CDR3 is built from 15 residues. Losses at the gene ends were 4 bases for V and 5 bases for J; bases not matched to a gene: 7. This specimen consisted of PBMCs, obtained before ibrutinib treatment. This receptor was obtained from a human donor with chronic lymphocytic leukemia. This rearrangement joins TRBV28 to TRBJ1-3; 8 nucleotides agree with TRBD1. The CDR3 is CASSSTGGYRNTIYF. Written as DNA, the CDR3 is TGTGCCAGCAGTTCCACAGGGGGATACAGAAACACCATATATTTT.